Detailed here is one T cell receptor (beta chain). The antigen remains undetermined. The repertoire was sequenced with immunoSEQ multiplex PCR; TCRdb's copy has only in-frame clones and lacks some. The table records about 95,000 clones, roughly 85% of them present only once. The source of the sample is a study of cytomegalovirus exposure and HLA in healthy donors. Study-wide findings and caveats: TCR beta chains numbering more than 150 were designated cytomegalovirus-associated.

Separation from the approximately 690-subject first cohort characterized the roughly 120-subject validation cohort, to which the donors belonged. Germline-derived CDR1 and CDR2 are LNHDA and SQIVND (reference sequence). The ends lost 6 bases at V and 0 bases at J; junction bases unmatched: 4. This CDR3 has 15 amino acids. V usage is TRBV19 and J usage is TRBJ2-1; 8 bases are a match to TRBD1. This TCR came from a man aged 18 to 35 in good health and CMV-seropositive. What was sequenced was PBMCs. In nucleotides, the CDR3 is TGTGCCAGTAGGGACAGGGAGGCCTCCTACAATGAGCAGTTCTTC. It is translated as CASRDREASYNEQFF.